The present T cell receptor beta chain was sequenced within a study of T cells in Graves' hyperthyroidism and ophthalmopathy. General study findings and limits: Most clonotypes expanded in thyroid above 0.001 were likewise present in blood.

RNA transcripts gave rise to amplified TCR beta CDR3 regions. A first-round RT-PCR of the TCR CDR3 used the HTBI primer set. TCRdb reanalysed the multiplex PCR reads using MiXCR and keeps one entry per CDR3 protein. Altogether hundreds of thousands of distinct CDR3 sequences are present, 12% to 15% being singletons, with the ten largest covering 10%. CDR3 length: 15 residues. Germline CDR1 MDHEN, CDR2 SYDVKM. V dropped 6 bases and J dropped 2; count of bases not matched to a gene: 9. Hyperthyroidism had been newly diagnosed in patients aged 18 to 65, and its duration was under 2 months. The authors obtained PBMCs from roughly 10 ml of fresh peripheral blood. In this sample, this clonotype turned up a few times. The target antigen is unknown.

This TCR came from a woman between 18 and 30 years old with Graves' hyperthyroidism. The material sequenced was blood. This rearrangement joins TRBV28 to TRBJ2-7; 8 nucleotides match TRBD1. CDR3 residues: CASRAGTGRTYEQYF. The DNA for the CDR3 is TGTGCCAGCAGGGCAGGGACAGGACGTACCTACGAGCAGTACTTC.